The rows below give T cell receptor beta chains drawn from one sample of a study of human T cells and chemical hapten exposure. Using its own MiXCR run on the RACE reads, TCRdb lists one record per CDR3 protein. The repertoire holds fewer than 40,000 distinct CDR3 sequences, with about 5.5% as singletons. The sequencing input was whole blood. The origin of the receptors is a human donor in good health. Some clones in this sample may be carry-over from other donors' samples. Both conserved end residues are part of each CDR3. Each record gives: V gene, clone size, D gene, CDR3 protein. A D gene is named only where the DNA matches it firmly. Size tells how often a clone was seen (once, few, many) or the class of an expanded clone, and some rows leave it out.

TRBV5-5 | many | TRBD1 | CASSSLGQGAKREQYF
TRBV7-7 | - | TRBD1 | CASSLIPLPGTGDQPQHF
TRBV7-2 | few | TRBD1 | CASSSNRGNGYTF
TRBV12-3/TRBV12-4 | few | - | CASKDVGRGRDGYTF
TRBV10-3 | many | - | CAISESESSYNEQFF
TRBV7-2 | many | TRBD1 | CASSSDRVLNKAFF
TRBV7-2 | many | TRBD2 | CASSLGLAGNNEQFF
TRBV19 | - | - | CASSIRDFNQPQHF
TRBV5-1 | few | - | CASSLDREGNEQFF
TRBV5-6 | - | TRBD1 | CASSFDRGPAFF
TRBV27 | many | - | CASRKDRMNTEAFF
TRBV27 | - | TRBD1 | CASSPRQGGTEAFF